This passage covers 21 T cell receptor beta chains from one sample sequenced in a study of shared clonotypes between healthy human individuals. Positively selected for CCR7, the CD45RO-negative cells used as naive CD8 cells excluded terminally differentiated effector memory CD45RA+ cells. The method was immunoSEQ multiplex PCR; TCRdb's version includes in-frame clones alone and lacks a portion of them. Counted here are millions of clones, approximately 95% occurring once; the ten biggest clones make up more than 0.95%. Sequenced: naive CD8+ T cells sorted from blood. The receptors derive from a man between 18 and 29 years old in good health.

The J gene is TRBJ1-5, the V gene TRBV7-8; TRBD1 agrees at 7 bases. This CDR3 has 22 residues. The trim removed 4 bases at V and 0 bases at J, leaving 24 bases unmatched. The germline gives CDR1 SGHVS, CDR2 FQNEAQ. CDR3 sequence: CASSSKLLGTESQFYSNQPQHF. The CDR3 DNA reads TGTGCCAGCAGCTCTAAGTTACTCGGGACAGAATCCCAATTTTATAGCAATCAGCCCCAGCATTTT.

This chain joins TRBV13 and TRBJ2-3; TRBD2 matches at 11 bases. This CDR3 has 19 amino acids. The V and J ends lost 6 bases and 0 bases, in that order; junction bases with no gene match: 14. Germline CDR1 reads PRHDT; CDR2 reads FYEKMQ (reference sequence). CDR3 region: CASSHQLWTSGSSTDTQYF. Written as DNA, the CDR3 is TGTGCCAGCAGTCATCAGCTATGGACTAGCGGGTCTAGCACAGATACGCAGTATTTT. The full variable domain, completed using reference TRBV13 and TRBJ2-3, is AAGVIQSPRHLIKEKRETATLKCYPIPRHDTVYWYQQGPGQDPQFLISFYEKMQSDKGSIPDRFSAQQFSDYHSELNMSSLELGDSALYFCASSHQLWTSGSSTDTQYFGPGTRLTVL.

This sequence joins TRBV7-2 and TRBJ1-4, with 8 bases fitting TRBD1. The CDR3 totals 16 residues. The germline CDR1 and CDR2 sequences are SGHTA and FQGNSA. After removal of 5 bases from V and 6 bases from J, the junction contained 11 bases not matched to a gene. CDR3 sequence reads: CASSQQGASHHEKLFF. The DNA of the CDR3 is TGTGCCAGCAGCCAGCAGGGGGCGTCCCACCATGAAAAACTGTTTTTT. Variable domain in full (rest from reference TRBV7-2 and TRBJ1-4): GAGVSQSPSNKVTEKGKDVELRCDPISGHTALYWYRQSLGQGLEFLIYFQGNSAPDKSGLPSDRFSAERTGGSVSTLTIQRTQQEDSAVYLCASSQQGASHHEKLFFGSGTQLSVL.

The gene calls are TRBV11-2 and TRBJ1-4, with 7 positions matching TRBD1. CDR1 and CDR2 from the germline V gene are SGHAT and FQNNGV. This CDR3 has 13 amino acids. V dropped 5 bases and J dropped 7; count of bases not matched to a gene: 4. Here the CDR3 reads CASSVRDSEKLFF. CDR3 in DNA: TGTGCCAGCAGCGTCCGGGACAGTGAAAAACTGTTTTTT.

This rearrangement joins TRBV7-9 to TRBJ2-7; 8 positions match TRBD2. Germline trimming cut 4 bases from V and 5 bases from J; bases unmatched to any gene: 7. Germline V CDR1 and CDR2: SEHNR, FQNEAQ (reference sequence). This CDR3 is 14 amino acids long. CDR3 coding DNA: TGTGCCAGCAGCTCGGAGCGGGGGTGGGACGAGCAGTACTTC. Protein sequence: CASSSERGWDEQYF.

The chain carries TRBV7-9 and TRBJ2-1; TRBD2 agrees at 10 bases. The CDR3 sequence is 15 residues long. V dropped 4 bases and J dropped 7; count of bases not matched to a gene: 7. Per germline, CDR1 SEHNR and CDR2 FQNEAQ (reference sequence). CDR3 sequence: CASSSRTSGWNEQFF. The CDR3 DNA is TGTGCCAGCAGCTCACGGACTAGCGGATGGAATGAGCAGTTCTTC. Supplemented by reference TRBV7-9 and TRBJ2-1, the full variable domain reads DTGVSQNPRHKITKRGQNVTFRCDPISEHNRLYWYRQTLGQGPEFLTYFQNEAQLEKSRLLSDRFSAERPKGSFSTLEIQRTEQGDSAMYLCASSSRTSGWNEQFFGPGTRLTVL.

This clone has a single count. The chain is built from TRBV27 and TRBJ2-7, with a tentative D call TRBD2 (6 bases). The CDR3 length is 15 residues. Trimming took 3 bases from V and 2 from J, leaving 14 bases between them. The germline V gene has CDR1 MNHEY and CDR2 SMNVEV (reference sequence). CDR3 amino acids: CASSFISGTTYEQYF. CDR3 nucleotide sequence: TGTGCCAGCAGTTTCATTAGCGGTACGACCTACGAGCAGTACTTC.

The chain uses TRBV19 and TRBJ2-1, with D tentatively TRBD2 (5 bases). Trimming removed 6 bases from V and 7 bases from J, with 13 bases in between. The germline gives CDR1 LNHDA, CDR2 SQIVND (reference sequence). This CDR3 region has 13 residues. This chain's CDR3 is CASSLDGENEQFF. CDR3 coding DNA: TGTGCCAGTAGCCTCGACGGGGAGAATGAGCAGTTCTTC.

V is TRBV7-9 and J is TRBJ2-4; a weak D match, TRBD2 (6 bases). Per the germline V gene, CDR1 is SEHNR and CDR2 is FQNEAQ (reference sequence). V lost 5 bases to trimming and J lost 3 bases, with 14 bases between them. The CDR3 runs to 15 residues. In DNA, the CDR3 is TGTGCCAGCAGCCCAAGGGGCGGGGACAAAAACATTCAGTACTTC. This gives the protein CASSPRGGDKNIQYF.

V gene TRBV9 combines with J gene TRBJ1-1, with 10 bases aligning to TRBD1. Germline V gene data show CDR1 as SGDLS and CDR2 as YYNGEE. This CDR3 has 14 residues. V shed 4 bases, J shed 3 bases, and the junction held 3 bases outside the gene matches. The chain's CDR3 is CASSTGTGDTEAFF. CDR3 in DNA: TGTGCCAGCAGCACCGGGACAGGGGACACTGAAGCTTTCTTT. Based on the CDR3 plus reference TRBV9 and TRBJ1-1, the full variable domain is DSGVTQTPKHLITATGQRVTLRCSPRSGDLSVYWYQQSLDQGLQFLIQYYNGEERAKGNILERFSAQQFPDLHSELNLSSLELGDSALYFCASSTGTGDTEAFFGQGTRLTVV.

Comments on this clone: Compared with germline, one end of the junction differs, possibly owing to a read error. This rearrangement joins TRBV7-7 to TRBJ2-3, with D possibly being TRBD2 (6 bases). This CDR3 comprises 15 residues. The germline CDR1 and CDR2 sequences are SSHAT and FNYEAQ (reference sequence). This CDR3 is CASSLRGSSTDTQYF. CDR3 DNA: TGTGCTAGCAGCTTACGGGGGTCCTCCACAGATACGCAGTATTTT.

The J gene is TRBJ1-2, the V gene TRBV7-9; D is undetermined. V dropped 2 bases and J dropped 4 bases, with 8 bases sitting between them. Germline lookup yields CDR1 SEHNR and CDR2 FQNEAQ (reference sequence). CDR3 length: 13 residues. CDR3 region: CASSLQDSYGYTF. The DNA of the CDR3 is TGTGCCAGCAGCTTACAGGATAGCTATGGCTACACCTTC.

The genes are TRBV29-1 and TRBJ1-2, with D unresolved. The germline V gene encodes CDR1 SQVTM and CDR2 ANQGSEA. The V end lost 1 base, the J end lost 3 bases, and 6 bases lay between the germline ends. The CDR3 has 12 amino acids. CDR3 residues: CSVEASYYGYTF. The CDR3 DNA reads TGCAGCGTTGAAGCTAGCTACTATGGCTACACCTTC.

This chain uses TRBV7-2 with TRBJ2-3; 9 positions match TRBD2. The CDR3 extends over 16 amino acids. V lost 4 bases to trimming and J lost 5 bases; unmatched junction nucleotides: 10. Germline V lookup: CDR1 SGHTA, CDR2 FQGNSA. The CDR3, as DNA: TGTGCCAGCAGCTCCCTTGAGCGGGAGGTAGGAGATACGCAGTATTTT. This sequence encodes CASSSLEREVGDTQYF.

CDR3 sequence reads: CASSLGTGDINQPQHF. In nucleotides, the CDR3 is TGTGCCAGCAGCTTGGGAACAGGGGACATCAATCAGCCCCAGCATTTT. V gene TRBV11-2 combines with J gene TRBJ1-5; 7 bases align to TRBD1. The CDR3 consists of 16 residues. Looked up from germline, CDR1 is SGHAT and CDR2 is FQNNGV. V shed 3 bases, J shed 3 bases, and the junction held 8 bases outside the gene matches. Full variable domain (missing parts from reference TRBV11-2 and TRBJ1-5): EAGVAQSPRYKIIEKRQSVAFWCNPISGHATLYWYQQILGQGPKLLIQFQNNGVVDDSQLPKDRFSAERLKGVDSTLKIQPAKLEDSAVYLCASSLGTGDINQPQHFGDGTRLSIL.

The V and J genes are TRBV19 and TRBJ2-7; 7 bases line up with TRBD1. The ends lost 1 base at V and 3 bases at J; junction bases unmatched: 12. Looked up from germline, CDR1 is LNHDA and CDR2 is SQIVND (reference sequence). This CDR3 region has 17 residues. For the CDR3, the DNA is TGTGCCAGTAGTATAGTCGGGACAGTCGGTTCTTACTACGAGCAGTACTTC. This gives the protein CASSIVGTVGSYYEQYF.

The rearrangement joins TRBV11-2 to TRBJ2-7; TRBD2 matches at 10 bases. Germline loops: CDR1 SGHAT, CDR2 FQNNGV. V shed 5 bases and J 7 bases; nucleotides not matched to a gene: 11. CDR3 length: 15 amino acids. CDR3 bases: TGTGCCAGCAGCGCTCCTAGCGGGAGCGCGGGGGAGCAGTACTTC. Amino acid sequence: CASSAPSGSAGEQYF.

V and J are TRBV18 and TRBJ1-5, with TRBD1 matching 10 bases. The CDR3 contains 16 residues. Germline-derived CDR1 and CDR2 are KGHSH and LQKENI. The J segment lost 7 bases and the V segment lost 3 bases, leaving 9 bases of the junction unmatched. DNA for the CDR3: TGTGCCAGCTCACCGGAAGGGACAGGGGCTGTGCAGCCCCAGCATTTT. Residues: CASSPEGTGAVQPQHF.

The chain recombines TRBV28 with TRBJ2-3; TRBD1 or TRBD2 may be the D gene (5 bases each). The CDR3 consists of 15 residues. The V gene lost 5 bases and the J gene lost 4 bases, with 16 bases spanning the gap. Per the germline V gene, CDR1 is MDHEN and CDR2 is SYDVKM. The CDR3 protein is CASSEPGPESDTQYF. DNA for the CDR3: TGTGCCAGCAGTGAGCCGGGACCGGAGTCAGATACGCAGTATTTT.

The chain joins TRBV7-8 to TRBJ2-7; D ambiguous. Trimming took 1 base from V and 4 from J, leaving 11 bases between them. This CDR3 has 14 amino acids. In germline, CDR1 is SGHVS, CDR2 FQNEAQ. The CDR3 DNA sequence: TGTGCCAGCAGCTTAGGGGGTGGTCAGTACGAGCAGTACTTC. This codes for CASSLGGGQYEQYF.

The genes are TRBV6-5 and TRBJ2-7; D gene ambiguous. Trimming pared 6 bases from V and 4 bases from J, leaving 19 bases between. Germline V gene data show CDR1 as MNHEY and CDR2 as SVGAGI. The CDR3 runs 15 residues. The CDR3 spells CASRPDETLPYEQYF. CDR3 DNA: TGTGCCAGCAGACCCGACGAGACCCTACCTTACGAGCAGTACTTC.